Presented here are 3 T cell receptor beta chains from one specimen sequenced in a study of cytomegalovirus exposure and HLA in healthy donors. Both 60 Vbeta primers and 13 Jbeta primers went into the PCR. The table came from immunoSEQ multiplex PCR; TCRdb's copy has only in-frame clones and leaves some out. Among over 100,000 clones listed, less than 80% were seen once. Source material: PBMCs. The receptor source for this set is a woman aged 25 to 39 in good health and CMV-seronegative.

This clone was seen a single time. This chain uses TRBV7-9 with TRBJ1-2, with a possible D match to TRBD1 (6 bases). V lost 6 bases, J lost 4 bases, and 12 bases lay in between. CDR3 length: 13 residues. In germline, CDR1 is SEHNR, CDR2 FQNEAQ (reference sequence). CDR3 coding DNA: TGTGCCAGCAGTCAGGGGACCATCTATGGCTACACCTTC. Its translation is CASSQGTIYGYTF.

This clone was observed once. The gene calls are TRBV7-9 and TRBJ1-1; possibly TRBD1 for D (5 bases). Germline V lookup: CDR1 SEHNR, CDR2 FQNEAQ (reference sequence). The CDR3 covers 14 residues. The germline V and J ends were trimmed by 1 base and 3 bases, with 9 bases remaining between them. In DNA form, the CDR3 reads TGTGCCAGCAGCTTAGTTTCCAGGGACACTGAAGCTTTCTTT. Translated, it gives CASSLVSRDTEAFF.

This clone occurred a few times. The chain is built from TRBV5-4 and TRBJ1-1; possibly TRBD1 for D (6 bases). The CDR3 covers 15 residues. Germline V gene sequence: CDR1 SGHNT, CDR2 YYREEE (reference sequence). The V and J ends lost 4 bases and 4 bases respectively, with 17 bases between them. This chain's CDR3 is CASSLPGAQGTEAFF. In DNA form, the CDR3 reads TGTGCCAGCAGCCTCCCAGGGGCGCAGGGCACTGAAGCTTTCTTT.